A selection of T cell receptor beta chains follows, all from one sample in a study of response to subunit inactivated influenza vaccine. Via MiXCR, TCRdb re-called the RT-PCR reads, giving one row per CDR3 protein. In the table there are 700,000 to 900,000 distinct CDR3 sequences, about 20% of which are singletons. Material: PBMCs from blood, obtained roughly 5 days after vaccination. All receptors come from a man aged 50-59 years who received an inactivated influenza vaccine. Each CDR3 is given with its conserved first and last residue. A D gene is named only where the DNA matches it firmly. Clone size appears in some rows only: once, few, many, or a class for an expanded clone.

NA | TRBJ2-7 | NA | TRBV7-2 | TGTGCCAGCAGACCCACTGTTGGGGAGCAGTACTTC | CASRPTVGEQYF
few | TRBJ1-2 | NA | TRBV6-1 | TGTGCCAGCAGTGCCCACCAGACAGCGAACTATGGCTACACCTTC | CASSAHQTANYGYTF
few | TRBJ1-4 | NA | TRBV7-6 | TGTGCCAGCAGCTCGGACGGAGGAAATGAAAAACTGTTTTTT | CASSSDGGNEKLFF
NA | TRBJ2-2 | NA | TRBV7-8 | TGTGCCAGCAGCTTTTCGACAGATCGACTCACCGGGGAGCTGTTTTTT | CASSFSTDRLTGELFF
few | TRBJ1-1 | NA | TRBV5-6 | TGTGCCAGCAGCTGGGGGTGGAACACTGAAGCTTTCTTT | CASSWGWNTEAFF
NA | TRBJ2-5 | NA | TRBV7-2 | TGTGCCAGCAGCCAACGATCTGGAACGGCCCAAGAGACCCAGTACTTC | CASSQRSGTAQETQYF
few | TRBJ2-7 | NA | TRBV29-1 | TGCAGCGTCAGCGGAGGTACCTACGAGCAGTACTTC | CSVSGGTYEQYF
NA | TRBJ2-4 | NA | TRBV7-9 | TGTGCCAGCAGCTTAGAATCCAGCAAAAACATTCAGTACTTC | CASSLESSKNIQYF
NA | TRBJ1-3 | TRBD1 | TRBV5-1 | TGCGCCAGCAGCTGGGACAGGGTATCAGGAAACACCATATATTTT | CASSWDRVSGNTIYF
few | TRBJ2-7 | NA | TRBV2 | TGTGCCAGCAGTGGGGTAGGGGCGTCGTACGAGCAGTACTTC | CASSGVGASYEQYF
NA | TRBJ2-2 | NA | TRBV6-5 | TGTGCCAGCAGTTACCCCCAGGGCGGGGTGGTTTCCACCGGGGAGCTGTTTTTT | CASSYPQGGVVSTGELFF
few | TRBJ2-1 | TRBD2 | TRBV5-1 | TGCGCCAGCAGCTTGAGTGGGACTAAAAATGAGCAGTTCTTC | CASSLSGTKNEQFF
few | TRBJ2-1 | NA | TRBV4-3 | TGCGCCAGCAGCCAAGAGATAGGGAAATGGGAGCAGTTCTTC | CASSQEIGKWEQFF
NA | TRBJ2-3 | TRBD2 | TRBV13 | TGTGCCAGCAGCTTAGAAAGTCGGCTAGCGGGGAATTCGTGGACAGATACGCAGTATTTT | CASSLESRLAGNSWTDTQYF
many | TRBJ2-7 | TRBD1 | TRBV20-1 | TGCAGTGCCGCCCCCCAGGGGGTGTACGAGCAGTACTTC | CSAAPQGVYEQYF
NA | TRBJ2-1 | TRBD2 | TRBV4-1 | TGCGCCAGCAGCCAGCGGCAATGGACTAGCGGGAGAAACAATGAGCAGTTCTTC | CASSQRQWTSGRNNEQFF
NA | TRBJ2-3 | NA | TRBV5-1 | TGCGCCAGCAGCCCAGGCGGGGATCGGGCAGATACGCAGTATTTT | CASSPGGDRADTQYF
few | TRBJ2-1 | TRBD2 | TRBV7-3 | TGTGCCAGCAGCTTGTTCGGGACTAGCGGCTACAATGAGCAGTTCTTC | CASSLFGTSGYNEQFF
many | TRBJ2-1 | NA | TRBV30 | TGTGCCTGGAGTGTAGGGAGGAGCTCCTACAATGAGCAGTTCTTC | CAWSVGRSSYNEQFF
NA | TRBJ1-5 | NA | TRBV12-3/TRBV12-4 | TGTGCCAGCAGTCCAGCTCTACATCAGCCCCAGCATTTT | CASSPALHQPQHF
NA | TRBJ2-2 | TRBD2 | TRBV5-5 | TGTGCCAGCAGCTTGGGACTAGCGGGATCGAACACCGGGGAGCTGTTTTTT | CASSLGLAGSNTGELFF
NA | TRBJ2-5 | NA | TRBV4-3 | TGCGCCAGCAGCCAATCAGACGTCGGGGCCCAGTACTTC | CASSQSDVGAQYF
NA | TRBJ2-5 | TRBD2 | TRBV12-3/TRBV12-4 | TGTGCCAGCAGTAGCAGGGCGGGACTAGCGGGGTCTCAAGAGACCCAGTACTTC | CASSSRAGLAGSQETQYF
NA | TRBJ2-2 | TRBD1 | TRBV4-3 | TGCGCCAGCAGCGTATGGACAGGAACCGGGGAGCTGTTTTTT | CASSVWTGTGELFF
many | TRBJ1-2 | TRBD1 | TRBV7-9 | TGTGCCAGCAGCTTACAATCAGGGGGGGATGGCTACACCTTC | CASSLQSGGDGYTF
NA | TRBJ2-3 | NA | TRBV10-3 | TGTGCCATCTCAGACAAAGGCACAGATACGCAGTATTTT | CAISDKGTDTQYF
few | TRBJ2-2 | TRBD1 | TRBV6-2/TRBV6-3 | TGTGCCAGCAGGCCAGGGGGCGCGGGCACCGGGGAGCTGTTTTTT | CASRPGGAGTGELFF
NA | TRBJ2-7 | TRBD1 | TRBV5-1 | TGCGCCAGCAGCTCGACCGGGACAGGGGTCCGCGAGCAGTACTTC | CASSSTGTGVREQYF
NA | TRBJ2-4 | NA | TRBV7-2 | TGTGCCAGCAGCCGAAACGGAGGGTCCCACAACTTC | CASSRNGGSHNF
NA | TRBJ2-1 | TRBD2 | TRBV6-1 | TGTGCCAGCAGAGACCCACACCTAGCGGGACGGCCTTTCTTC | CASRDPHLAGRPFF
many | TRBJ2-1 | TRBD2 | TRBV4-3 | TGCGCCAGCAGCCAAGATCTTAGAGCGGGAGGGGACAATGAGCAGTTCTTC | CASSQDLRAGGDNEQFF
NA | TRBJ2-7 | NA | TRBV12-3/TRBV12-4 | TGTGCCAGCAGTTTACGGTCTGAGAGTGAGCAGTACTTC | CASSLRSESEQYF
NA | TRBJ2-5 | NA | TRBV29-1 | TGCAGCGTAGGCATCACGTCAGGGCCCCAAGAGACCCAGTACTTC | CSVGITSGPQETQYF
few | TRBJ2-5 | NA | TRBV7-2 | TGTGCCAGCAGCTTAGTCCAGACGTGGGAGACCCAGTACTTC | CASSLVQTWETQYF
few | TRBJ1-2 | NA | TRBV6-2/TRBV6-3 | TGTGCCAGCGGGAGGACTGGATATGGCTACACCTTC | CASGRTGYGYTF
few | TRBJ2-1 | TRBD1 | TRBV6-5 | TGTGCCAGCAGTTACGGACAGGGGGCTGCGACGACTTCCTTC | CASSYGQGAATTSF
NA | TRBJ2-3 | NA | TRBV27 | TGTGCCAGCAGCCCCCCGGGGACTACGCAGTATTTT | CASSPPGTTQYF
NA | TRBJ2-5 | NA | TRBV24-1 | TGTGCCACCAGTGATTGGGGAGTGGCCCAGTACTTC | CATSDWGVAQYF
few | TRBJ2-7 | NA | TRBV7-9 | TGTGCCAGCAGCCGAGGTTCTAGTGGGTACGAGCAGTACTTC | CASSRGSSGYEQYF
NA | TRBJ2-2 | NA | TRBV4-1 | TGCGCCAGCAGCGGGGAGCAGGGAAAGGGATACACCGGGGAGCTGTTTTTT | CASSGEQGKGYTGELFF
NA | TRBJ2-3 | NA | TRBV18 | TGTGCCAGCTCAAATACGAACCGCCTCACAGATACGCAGTATTTT | CASSNTNRLTDTQYF
NA | TRBJ1-5 | NA | TRBV12-3/TRBV12-4 | TGTGCCAGCAGTCCGGCCGTTCAGCCCCAGCATTTT | CASSPAVQPQHF
NA | TRBJ1-1 | NA | TRBV5-1 | TGCGCCAGCAGCTTGAAAGGGTCTGAGGGGTTCACTGAAGCTTTCTTT | CASSLKGSEGFTEAFF
NA | TRBJ2-3 | TRBD2 | TRBV20-1 | TGCAGTGCCCACGGACTAGCGGTAACTAGCACAGATACGCAGTATTTT | CSAHGLAVTSTDTQYF
NA | TRBJ2-7 | TRBD2 | TRBV6-2/TRBV6-3 | TGTGCCAGCAGGGACCTAGCGGGGGGCGTGTGGGAGCAGTACTTC | CASRDLAGGVWEQYF
NA | TRBJ2-5 | TRBD2 | TRBV7-3 | TGTGCCAGCAGCGCTAGCGGGAGTTCGAAGACCCAGTACTTC | CASSASGSSKTQYF
few | TRBJ2-5 | NA | TRBV4-2 | TGTGCCAGCAGCCAAGATTGGGGAATTCCACAAGAGACCCAGTACTTC | CASSQDWGIPQETQYF
NA | TRBJ2-2 | NA | TRBV7-3 | TGTGCCAGCAGCCCAATGGGGGGAAACATCTTCTCGGGCACCGGGGAGCTGTTTTTT | CASSPMGGNIFSGTGELFF
NA | TRBJ2-1 | NA | TRBV3-1 | TGTGCCAGCAGCCAAGAAAGGCGAGAGCAAGGCAATGAGCAGTTCTTC | CASSQERREQGNEQFF
NA | TRBJ2-7 | NA | TRBV5-1 | TGCGCCAGCGGCCGGGGCCAGAGGGACGAGCAGTACTTC | CASGRGQRDEQYF
NA | TRBJ1-2 | NA | TRBV6-6 | TGTGCCAGCAGTTACTCAGAGGGGAGGACTTTC | CASSYSEGRTF
NA | TRBJ1-1 | NA | TRBV10-3 | TGTGCCATCAGTGAGTTTGGGGATAGGGCTGAAGCTTTCTTT | CAISEFGDRAEAFF
few | TRBJ2-3 | NA | TRBV5-1 | TGCGCCAGCAGCGACCCCTCTAGCACAGATACGCAGTATTTT | CASSDPSSTDTQYF